The source of this TCR beta chain is a study of T cell repertoires in cytomegalovirus infection. Of note for this clonotype: The antigen is undetermined.

Study-wide points: Ex vivo, HLA-C-restricted CMV-specific TCR beta clonotypes prevailed over the rest of the response.

The CDR3 has 14 residues. Germline CDR1 reads SGHTA; CDR2 reads FQGNSA. Between the trimmed V and J ends, which lost 3 bases and 4 bases, there was a span of 10 bases. In TCRdb, the reads were re-called with MiXCR into one record per CDR3 protein. Of some 350,000 distinct CDR3 sequences listed, 15% to 20% are singletons. The V call is TRBV7-2, the J call TRBJ2-1; tentative D call: TRBD2 (6 bases). This clonotype was obtained from a human donor in good health (CMV status not recorded). Some clones in this sample may be carry-over from other donors' samples. The material sequenced was PBMCs. The CDR3 DNA follows: TGTGCCAGCAGCTTTAAGGGAGGATACAATGAGCAGTTCTTC. Amino acid sequence: CASSFKGGYNEQFF.